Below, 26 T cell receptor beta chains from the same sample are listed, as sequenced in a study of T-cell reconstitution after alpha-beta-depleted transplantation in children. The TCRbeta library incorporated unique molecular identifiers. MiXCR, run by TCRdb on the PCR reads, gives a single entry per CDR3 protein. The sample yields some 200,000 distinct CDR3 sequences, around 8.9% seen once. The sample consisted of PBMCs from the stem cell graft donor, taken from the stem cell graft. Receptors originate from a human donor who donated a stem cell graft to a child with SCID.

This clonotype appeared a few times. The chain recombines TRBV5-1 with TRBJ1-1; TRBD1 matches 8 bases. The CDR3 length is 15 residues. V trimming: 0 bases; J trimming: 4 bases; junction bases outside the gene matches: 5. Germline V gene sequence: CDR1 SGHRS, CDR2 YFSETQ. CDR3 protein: CASSLGQGYGTEAFF. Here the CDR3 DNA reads TGCGCCAGCAGCTTGGGACAGGGGTACGGCACTGAAGCTTTCTTT.

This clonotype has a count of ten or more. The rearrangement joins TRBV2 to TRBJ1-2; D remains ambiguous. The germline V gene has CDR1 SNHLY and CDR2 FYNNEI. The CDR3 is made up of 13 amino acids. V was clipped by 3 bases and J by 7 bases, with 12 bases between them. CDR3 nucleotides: TGTGCCAGCAGTGACGAAGGGTTAAGTGGCTACACCTTC. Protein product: CASSDEGLSGYTF.

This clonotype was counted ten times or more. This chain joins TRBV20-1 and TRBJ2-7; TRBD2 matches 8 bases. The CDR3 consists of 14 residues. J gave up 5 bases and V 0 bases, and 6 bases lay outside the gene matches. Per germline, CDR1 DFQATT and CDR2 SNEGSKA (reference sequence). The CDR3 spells CSARDERGFDEQYF. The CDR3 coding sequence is TGCAGTGCTAGAGATGAGCGGGGGTTCGACGAGCAGTACTTC.

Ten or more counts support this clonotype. In DNA form, the CDR3 reads TGCAGTGCTAGAGTGCGGACAGGGCCTCTCAATCAGCCCCAGCATTTT. Encoded protein: CSARVRTGPLNQPQHF. This sequence joins TRBV20-1 and TRBJ1-5; 8 bases agree with TRBD1. After removal of 1 base from V and 3 bases from J, the junction contained 8 bases not matched to a gene. Per germline, CDR1 DFQATT and CDR2 SNEGSKA (reference sequence). The CDR3 is made up of 16 amino acids.

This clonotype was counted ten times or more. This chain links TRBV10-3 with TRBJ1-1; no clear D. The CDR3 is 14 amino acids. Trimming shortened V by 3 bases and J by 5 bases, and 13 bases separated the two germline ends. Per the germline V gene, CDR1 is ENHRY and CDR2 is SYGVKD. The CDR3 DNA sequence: TGTGCCATCAGTGACTCCCACCCCCAGACTGAAGCTTTCTTT. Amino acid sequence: CAISDSHPQTEAFF.

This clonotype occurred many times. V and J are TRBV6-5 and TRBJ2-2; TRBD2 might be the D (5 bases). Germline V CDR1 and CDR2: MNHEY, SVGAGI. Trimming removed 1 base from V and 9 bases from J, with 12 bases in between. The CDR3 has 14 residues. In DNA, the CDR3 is TGTGCCAGCAGTTACTTCGGGGTTGGCAGGGAGCTGTTTTTT. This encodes CASSYFGVGRELFF.

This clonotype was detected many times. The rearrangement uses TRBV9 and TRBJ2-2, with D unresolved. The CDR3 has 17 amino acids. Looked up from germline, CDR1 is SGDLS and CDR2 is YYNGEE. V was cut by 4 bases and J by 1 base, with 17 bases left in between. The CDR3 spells CASSQEGSVLNTGELFF. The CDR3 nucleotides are TGTGCCAGCAGCCAGGAAGGCTCCGTCCTGAACACCGGGGAGCTGTTTTTT.

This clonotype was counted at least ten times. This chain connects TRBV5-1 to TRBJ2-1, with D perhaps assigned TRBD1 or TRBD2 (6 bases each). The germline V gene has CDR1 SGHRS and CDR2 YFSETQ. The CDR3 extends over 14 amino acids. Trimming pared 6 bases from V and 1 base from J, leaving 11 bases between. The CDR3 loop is CASKEGVSYNEQFF. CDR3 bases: TGCGCCAGCAAGGAGGGGGTATCCTACAATGAGCAGTTCTTC. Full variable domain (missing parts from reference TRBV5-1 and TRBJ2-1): KAGVTQTPRYLIKTRGQQVTLSCSPISGHRSVSWYQQTPGQGLQFLFEYFSETQRNKGNFPGRFSGRQFSNSRSEMNVSTLELGDSALYLCASKEGVSYNEQFFGPGTRLTVL.

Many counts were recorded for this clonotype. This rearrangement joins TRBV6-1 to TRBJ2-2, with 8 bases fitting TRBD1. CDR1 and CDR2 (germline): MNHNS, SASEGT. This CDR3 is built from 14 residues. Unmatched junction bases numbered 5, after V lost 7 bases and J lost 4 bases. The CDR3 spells CASIQGARTGELFF. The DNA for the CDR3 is TGTGCCAGCATCCAGGGGGCGCGCACCGGGGAGCTGTTTTTT.

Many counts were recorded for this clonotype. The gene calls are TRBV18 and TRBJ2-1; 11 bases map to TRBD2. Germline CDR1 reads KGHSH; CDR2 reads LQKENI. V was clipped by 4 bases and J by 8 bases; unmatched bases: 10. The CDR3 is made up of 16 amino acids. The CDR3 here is CASSLELAGVGDEQFF. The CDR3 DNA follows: TGTGCCAGCTCACTTGAACTAGCGGGGGTAGGGGATGAGCAGTTCTTC.

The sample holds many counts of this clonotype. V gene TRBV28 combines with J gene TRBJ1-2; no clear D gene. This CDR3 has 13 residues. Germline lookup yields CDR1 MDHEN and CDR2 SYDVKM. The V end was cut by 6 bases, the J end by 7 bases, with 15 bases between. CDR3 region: CASSPDGPIGYTF. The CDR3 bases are TGTGCCAGCAGCCCGGACGGCCCTATTGGCTACACCTTC.

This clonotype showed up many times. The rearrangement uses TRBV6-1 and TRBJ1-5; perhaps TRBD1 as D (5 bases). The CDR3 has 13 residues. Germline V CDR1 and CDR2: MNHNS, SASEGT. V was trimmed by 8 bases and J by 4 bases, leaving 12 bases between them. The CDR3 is CASRRGTNQPQHF. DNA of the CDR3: TGTGCCAGCCGAAGGGGTACTAATCAGCCCCAGCATTTT.

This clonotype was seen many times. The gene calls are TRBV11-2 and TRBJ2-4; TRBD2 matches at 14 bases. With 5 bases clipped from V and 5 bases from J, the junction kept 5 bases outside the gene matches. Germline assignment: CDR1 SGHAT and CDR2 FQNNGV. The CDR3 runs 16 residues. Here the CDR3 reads CASSHGTSGGENIQYF. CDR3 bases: TGTGCCAGCAGCCACGGGACTAGCGGGGGAGAAAACATTCAGTACTTC.

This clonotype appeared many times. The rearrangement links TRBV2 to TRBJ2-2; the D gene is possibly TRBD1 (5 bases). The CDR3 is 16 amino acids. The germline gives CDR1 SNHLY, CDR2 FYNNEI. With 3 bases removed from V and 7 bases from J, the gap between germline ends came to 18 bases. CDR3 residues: CASSEQSSVRVGELFF. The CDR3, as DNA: TGTGCCAGCAGTGAGCAGTCTTCTGTCAGGGTCGGGGAGCTGTTTTTT.

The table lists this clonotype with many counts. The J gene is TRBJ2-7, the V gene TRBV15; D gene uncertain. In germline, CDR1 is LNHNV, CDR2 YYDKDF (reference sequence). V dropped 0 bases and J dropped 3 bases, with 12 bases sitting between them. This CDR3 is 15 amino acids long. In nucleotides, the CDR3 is TGTGCCACCAGCAGAGATCTAAGGGCAGGCTACGAGCAGTACTTC. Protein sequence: CATSRDLRAGYEQYF.

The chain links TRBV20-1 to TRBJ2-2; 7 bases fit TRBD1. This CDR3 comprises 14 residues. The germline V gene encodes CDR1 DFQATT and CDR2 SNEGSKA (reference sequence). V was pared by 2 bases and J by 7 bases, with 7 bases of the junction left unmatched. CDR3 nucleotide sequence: TGCAGTGCTAGATACGAGGGGGCCTTCGGGGAGCTGTTTTTT. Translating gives CSARYEGAFGELFF.

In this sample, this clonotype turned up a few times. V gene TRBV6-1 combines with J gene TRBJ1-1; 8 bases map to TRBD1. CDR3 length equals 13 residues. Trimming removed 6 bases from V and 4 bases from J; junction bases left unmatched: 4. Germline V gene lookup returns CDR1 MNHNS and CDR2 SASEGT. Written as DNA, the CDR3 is TGTGCCAGCAGGGTCACAGGGGGCACTGAAGCTTTCTTT. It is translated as CASRVTGGTEAFF.

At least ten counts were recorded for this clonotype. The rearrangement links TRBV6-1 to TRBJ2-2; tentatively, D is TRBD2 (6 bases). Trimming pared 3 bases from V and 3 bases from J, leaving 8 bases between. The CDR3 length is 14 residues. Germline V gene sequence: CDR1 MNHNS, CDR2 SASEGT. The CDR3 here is CASSEIADTGELFF. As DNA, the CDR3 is TGTGCCAGCAGTGAGATAGCGGACACCGGGGAGCTGTTTTTT.

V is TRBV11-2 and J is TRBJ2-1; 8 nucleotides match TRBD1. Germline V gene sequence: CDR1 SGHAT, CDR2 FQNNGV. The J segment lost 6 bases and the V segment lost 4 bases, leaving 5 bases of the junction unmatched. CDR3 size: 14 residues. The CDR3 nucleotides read TGTGCCAGCAGCTCGGGACAGGCTGTCAATGAGCAGTTCTTC. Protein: CASSSGQAVNEQFF.

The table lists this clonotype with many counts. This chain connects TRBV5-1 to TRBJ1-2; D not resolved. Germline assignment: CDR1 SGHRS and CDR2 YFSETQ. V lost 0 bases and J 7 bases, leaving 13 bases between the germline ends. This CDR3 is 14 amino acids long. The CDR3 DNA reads TGCGCCAGCAGCTTGGGATCGGGGTACACTGGCTACACCTTC. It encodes CASSLGSGYTGYTF. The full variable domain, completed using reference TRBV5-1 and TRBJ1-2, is KAGVTQTPRYLIKTRGQQVTLSCSPISGHRSVSWYQQTPGQGLQFLFEYFSETQRNKGNFPGRFSGRQFSNSRSEMNVSTLELGDSALYLCASSLGSGYTGYTFGSGTRLTVV.

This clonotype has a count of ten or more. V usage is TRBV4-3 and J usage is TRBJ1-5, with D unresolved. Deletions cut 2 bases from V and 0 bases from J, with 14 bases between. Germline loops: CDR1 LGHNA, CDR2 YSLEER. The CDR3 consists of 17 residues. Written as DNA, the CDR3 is TGCGCCAGCAGCCAATCGCGGACGGCTAATAGCAATCAGCCCCAGCATTTT. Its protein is CASSQSRTANSNQPQHF.

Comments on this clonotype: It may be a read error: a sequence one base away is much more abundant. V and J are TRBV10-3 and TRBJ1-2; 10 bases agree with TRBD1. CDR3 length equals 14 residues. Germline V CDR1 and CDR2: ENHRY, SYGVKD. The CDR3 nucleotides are TGTGCCATCAGACCCACGACAGGGGGCTATGGCGACACCTTC. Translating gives CAIRPTTGGYGDTF.

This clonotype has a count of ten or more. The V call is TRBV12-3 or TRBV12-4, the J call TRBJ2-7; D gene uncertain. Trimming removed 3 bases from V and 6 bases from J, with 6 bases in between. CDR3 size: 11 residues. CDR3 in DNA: TGTGCCAGCAGTTTTCTTGGCGAGCAGTACTTC. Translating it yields CASSFLGEQYF.

The CDR3 DNA reads as TGTGCCAGCAGCTTTCCCCAGGAAGCATCCAGGGATAACTATGGCTACACCTTC. Its protein is CASSFPQEASRDNYGYTF. The rearrangement joins TRBV11-1 to TRBJ1-2, with TRBD1 as a possible D gene (5 bases). CDR1 and CDR2 (germline): SGHAT, FQDESV (reference sequence). This CDR3 contains 18 residues. The V end was cut by 3 bases, the J end by 1 base, with 21 bases between.

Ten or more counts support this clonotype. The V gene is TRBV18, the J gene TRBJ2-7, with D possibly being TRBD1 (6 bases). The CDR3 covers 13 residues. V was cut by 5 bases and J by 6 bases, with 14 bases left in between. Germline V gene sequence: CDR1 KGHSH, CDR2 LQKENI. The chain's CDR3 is CASSFYRALEQYF. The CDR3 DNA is TGTGCCAGCTCATTTTACAGGGCACTCGAGCAGTACTTC.

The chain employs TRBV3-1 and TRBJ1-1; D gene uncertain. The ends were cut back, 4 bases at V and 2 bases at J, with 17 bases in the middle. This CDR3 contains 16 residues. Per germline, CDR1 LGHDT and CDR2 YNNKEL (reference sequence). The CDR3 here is CASSRFGQTLNTEAFF. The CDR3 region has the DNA TGTGCCAGCAGCCGATTCGGCCAGACGTTAAACACTGAAGCTTTCTTT. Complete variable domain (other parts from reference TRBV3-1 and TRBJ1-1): DTAVSQTPKYLVTQMGNDKSIKCEQNLGHDTMYWYKQDSKKFLKIMFSYNNKELIINETVPNRFSPKSPDKAHLNLHINSLELGDSAVYFCASSRFGQTLNTEAFFGQGTRLTVV.